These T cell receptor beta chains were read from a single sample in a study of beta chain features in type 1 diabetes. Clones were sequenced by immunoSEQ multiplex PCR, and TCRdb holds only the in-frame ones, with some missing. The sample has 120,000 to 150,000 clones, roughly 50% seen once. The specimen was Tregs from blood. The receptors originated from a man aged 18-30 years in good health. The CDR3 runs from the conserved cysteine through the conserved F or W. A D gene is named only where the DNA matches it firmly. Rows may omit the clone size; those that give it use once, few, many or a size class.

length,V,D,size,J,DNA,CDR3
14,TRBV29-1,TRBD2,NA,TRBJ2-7,TGCAGCGTATCAATACTAGCGGGGCGGGGAGAGCAGTACTTC,CSVSILAGRGEQYF
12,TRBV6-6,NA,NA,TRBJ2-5,TGTGCCAGCTCCCCGTACCAAGAGACCCAGTACTTC,CASSPYQETQYF
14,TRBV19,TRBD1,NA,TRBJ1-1,TGTGCCAGTAACAGGGGTATATCGAACACTGAAGCTTTCTTT,CASNRGISNTEAFF
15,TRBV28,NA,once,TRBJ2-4,TGTGCCAGCAGTTTCCGCGGATTAGCCAAAAACATTCAGTACTTC,CASSFRGLAKNIQYF
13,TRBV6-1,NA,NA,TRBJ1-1,TGTGCCAGCAGTGTACGGACAATAGATGAAGCTTTCTTT,CASSVRTIDEAFF
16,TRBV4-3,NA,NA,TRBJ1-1,TGCGCCAGCAGCCTGTACGGCTCCGGGGTAGGCACTGAAGCTTTCTTT,CASSLYGSGVGTEAFF
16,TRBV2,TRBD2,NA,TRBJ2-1,TGTGCCAGCAGTGAATTTGGGACTAGCGTGTACAATGAGCAGTTCTTC,CASSEFGTSVYNEQFF
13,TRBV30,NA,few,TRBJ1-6,TGTGCCTGGAGTGCAGGGCTGCATTCACCCCTCCACTTT,CAWSAGLHSPLHF
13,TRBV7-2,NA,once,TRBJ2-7,TGTGCCAGCAGCTCCAGGGTTTCGTCCGAGCAGTACTTC,CASSSRVSSEQYF
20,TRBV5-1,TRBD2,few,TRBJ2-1,TGCGCCAGCAGCTTACCCCTTAGCGGGAGGGCCTCTGGGTCCTACAATGAGCAGTTCTTC,CASSLPLSGRASGSYNEQFF
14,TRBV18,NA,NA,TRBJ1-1,TGTGCCAGCTCACCACGGACAGAGAACACTGAAGCTTTCTTT,CASSPRTENTEAFF
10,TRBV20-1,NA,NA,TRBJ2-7,TGCAGGGCAAGACAGAACGAGCAGTACTTC,CRARQNEQYF
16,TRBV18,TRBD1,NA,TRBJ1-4,TGTGCCAGCTCACCTTTCGGGACAGTCGGTCGCGAAAAACTGTTTTTT,CASSPFGTVGREKLFF
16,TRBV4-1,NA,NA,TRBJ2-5,TGCGCCAGCAGCCAAGGGGTCGGGAGAATGGGAGAGACCCAGTACTTC,CASSQGVGRMGETQYF
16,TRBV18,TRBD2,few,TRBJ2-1,TGTGCCAGCTCACCACGCGTCCTAGCGGGAGTCAATGAGCAGTTCTTC,CASSPRVLAGVNEQFF
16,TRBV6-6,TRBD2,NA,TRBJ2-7,TGTGCCAGCAGGGGAAGCGGACTAGCGGGTTACTACGAGCAGTACTTC,CASRGSGLAGYYEQYF
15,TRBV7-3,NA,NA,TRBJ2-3,TGTGCCAGCAGCTTAAGAGGGAGCGGGACAGATACGCAGTATTTT,CASSLRGSGTDTQYF
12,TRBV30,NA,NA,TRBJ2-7,TGTGCCTGGAGTAGAGGGGGCTACGAGCAGTACTTC,CAWSRGGYEQYF
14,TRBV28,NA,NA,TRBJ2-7,TGTGCCAGCACCTCAGGGGATGGGTCGTACGAGCAGTACTTC,CASTSGDGSYEQYF
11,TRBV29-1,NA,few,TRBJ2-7,TGCAGCGTTAACAGGGAGGGCGAGCAGTACTTC,CSVNREGEQYF
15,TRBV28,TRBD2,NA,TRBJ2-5,TGTGCCAGCAGTCGGGCGGGGGGGCCCCAAGAGACCCAGTACTTC,CASSRAGGPQETQYF
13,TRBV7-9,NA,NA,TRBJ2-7,TGTGCCAGCAGCTTATTTGAGGAATACGAGCAGTACTTC,CASSLFEEYEQYF
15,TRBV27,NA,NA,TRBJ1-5,TGTGCCAGCAGTTCCCAGGGGCCGGGGCATCAGCCCCAGCATTTT,CASSSQGPGHQPQHF
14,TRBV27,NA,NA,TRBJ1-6,TGTGCCAGCAGCATCACAGGGTTTAATTCACCCCTCCACTTT,CASSITGFNSPLHF
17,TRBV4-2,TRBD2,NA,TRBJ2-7,TGTGCCAGCAGCCAAGATTCCCGACTAGCGGGGCGTCGGGAGCAGTACTTC,CASSQDSRLAGRREQYF
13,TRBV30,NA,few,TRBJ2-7,TGTGCCTGGAGTGTACAGGGACCATACGAGCAGTACTTC,CAWSVQGPYEQYF
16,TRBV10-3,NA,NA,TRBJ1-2,TGTGCCATCAGCCCCTCTGGACAGCTGGACCGGGATGGCTACACCTTC,CAISPSGQLDRDGYTF
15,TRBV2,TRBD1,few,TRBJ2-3,TGTGCCAGCAGTGAAGGAGCCAGGGGGCGGAATACGCAGTATTTT,CASSEGARGRNTQYF
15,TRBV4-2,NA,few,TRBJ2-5,TGTGCCAGCAGCCAAGATTCAGCGGTCGCAGAGACCCAGTACTTC,CASSQDSAVAETQYF
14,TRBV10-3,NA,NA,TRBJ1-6,TGTGCCATCAGGGACACAGGTGGTAATTCACCCCTCCACTTT,CAIRDTGGNSPLHF
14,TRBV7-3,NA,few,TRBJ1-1,TGTGCCAGCAGCTTTTCGGCCGGGGGCACTGAAGCTTTCTTT,CASSFSAGGTEAFF
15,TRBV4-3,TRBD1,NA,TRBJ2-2,TGCGCCAGCAGCCGGGGGCGGACAGGGACCGGGGAGCTGTTTTTT,CASSRGRTGTGELFF
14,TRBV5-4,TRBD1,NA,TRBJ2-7,TGTGCCAGCAGCATCATGACAGGGGACTACGAGCAGTACTTC,CASSIMTGDYEQYF
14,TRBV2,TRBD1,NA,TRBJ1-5,TGTGCCAGCAGTAAGGACAGGCCAAATCAGCCCCAGCATTTT,CASSKDRPNQPQHF
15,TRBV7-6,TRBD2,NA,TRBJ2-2,TGTGCCAGCAGCTCTCTTCCTAGCGGGACCGGGGAGCTGTTTTTT,CASSSLPSGTGELFF
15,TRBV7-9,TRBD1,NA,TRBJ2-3,TGTGCCAGCAGCTTAGAAGGGACAGGTAAAGATACGCAGTATTTT,CASSLEGTGKDTQYF
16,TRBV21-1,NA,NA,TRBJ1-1,TGTGCCAGCAGCAAACTACCCCCGGCAGGGAGGCCTGAAGCTTTCTTT,CASSKLPPAGRPEAFF
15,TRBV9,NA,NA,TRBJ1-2,TGTGCCAGCAGCGTTGGACATCACACAAACTATGGCTACACCTTC,CASSVGHHTNYGYTF
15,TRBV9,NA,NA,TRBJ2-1,TGTGCCAGCAGCGTAGCCGGAAGGGGTTACAATGAGCAGTTCTTC,CASSVAGRGYNEQFF
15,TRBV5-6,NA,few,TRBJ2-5,TGTGCCAGCAGCTTTGGAGCGGGCGATGAAGAGACCCAGTACTTC,CASSFGAGDEETQYF
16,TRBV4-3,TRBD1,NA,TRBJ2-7,TGCGCCAGCAGCCAAACCTTGGGACAGGGGATCTACGAGCAGTACTTC,CASSQTLGQGIYEQYF
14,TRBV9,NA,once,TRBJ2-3,TGTGCCAGCAGCGTAGCTGTCTTCACAGATACGCAGTATTTT,CASSVAVFTDTQYF
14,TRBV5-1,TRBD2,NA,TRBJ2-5,TGCGCCAGCCGGAGACTAGCGGGAAAAGAGACCCAGTACTTC,CASRRLAGKETQYF
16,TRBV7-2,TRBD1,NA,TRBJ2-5,TGTGCCAGCAGCCCTTCTCGGGGGACAGGTCAACAGGTGCAGTACTTC,CASSPSRGTGQQVQYF
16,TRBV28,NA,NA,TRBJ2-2,TGTGCCAGCACCCTTCTTGGACTGCCGAGCACCGGGGAGCTGTTTTTT,CASTLLGLPSTGELFF